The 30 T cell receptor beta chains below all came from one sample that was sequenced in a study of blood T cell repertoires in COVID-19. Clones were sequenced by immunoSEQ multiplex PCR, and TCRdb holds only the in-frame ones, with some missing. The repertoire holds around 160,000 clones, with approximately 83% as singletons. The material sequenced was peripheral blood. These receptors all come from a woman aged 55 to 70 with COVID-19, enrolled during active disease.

The CDR3 loop is CASSPQLAGRSYNEQFF. The DNA for the CDR3 is TGTGCCAGCAGCCCTCAACTAGCGGGGCGCTCCTACAATGAGCAGTTCTTC. The V gene is TRBV7-9, the J gene TRBJ2-1; 10 bases align to TRBD2. After removal of 5 bases from V and 0 bases from J, the junction contained 7 bases not matched to a gene. The germline gives CDR1 SEHNR, CDR2 FQNEAQ (reference sequence). The CDR3 has 17 amino acids.

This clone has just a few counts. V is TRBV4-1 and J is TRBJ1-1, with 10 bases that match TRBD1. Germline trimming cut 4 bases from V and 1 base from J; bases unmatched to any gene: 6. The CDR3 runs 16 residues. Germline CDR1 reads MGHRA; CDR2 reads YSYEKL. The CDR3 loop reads CASSPTGTGANTEAFF. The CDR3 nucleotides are TGCGCCAGCAGCCCGACCGGGACAGGGGCGAACACTGAAGCTTTCTTT.

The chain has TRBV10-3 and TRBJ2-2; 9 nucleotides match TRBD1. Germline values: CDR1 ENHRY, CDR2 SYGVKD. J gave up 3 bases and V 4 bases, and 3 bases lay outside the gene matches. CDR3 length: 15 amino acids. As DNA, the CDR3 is TGTGCCATCAGTGGGACAGGGGAGTACACCGGGGAGCTGTTTTTT. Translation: CAISGTGEYTGELFF.

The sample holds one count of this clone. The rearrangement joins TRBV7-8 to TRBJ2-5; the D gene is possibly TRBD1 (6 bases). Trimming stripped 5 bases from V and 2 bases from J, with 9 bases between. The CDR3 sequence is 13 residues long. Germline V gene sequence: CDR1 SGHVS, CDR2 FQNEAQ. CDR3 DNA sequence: TGTGCCAGCAGCGGCGACAGGCAAGAGACCCAGTACTTC. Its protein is CASSGDRQETQYF.

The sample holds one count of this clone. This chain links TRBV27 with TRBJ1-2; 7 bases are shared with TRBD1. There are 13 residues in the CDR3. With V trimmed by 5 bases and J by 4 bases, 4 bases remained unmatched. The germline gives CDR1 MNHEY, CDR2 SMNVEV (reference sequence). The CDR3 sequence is CASSPGQAYGYTF. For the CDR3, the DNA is TGTGCCAGCAGTCCCGGACAGGCCTATGGCTACACCTTC.

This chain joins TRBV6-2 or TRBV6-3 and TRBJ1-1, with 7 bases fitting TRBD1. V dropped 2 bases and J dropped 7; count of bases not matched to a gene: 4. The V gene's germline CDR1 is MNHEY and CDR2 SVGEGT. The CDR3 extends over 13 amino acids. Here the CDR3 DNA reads TGTGCCAGCAGTTACGGGGACAGCCTTGAAGCTTTCTTT. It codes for CASSYGDSLEAFF.

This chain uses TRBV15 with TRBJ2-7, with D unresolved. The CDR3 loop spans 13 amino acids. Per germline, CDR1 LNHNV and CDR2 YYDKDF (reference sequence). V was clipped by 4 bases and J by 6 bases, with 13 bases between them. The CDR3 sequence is CATSIPQAREQYF. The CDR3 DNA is TGTGCCACCAGCATACCGCAAGCGCGCGAGCAGTACTTC.

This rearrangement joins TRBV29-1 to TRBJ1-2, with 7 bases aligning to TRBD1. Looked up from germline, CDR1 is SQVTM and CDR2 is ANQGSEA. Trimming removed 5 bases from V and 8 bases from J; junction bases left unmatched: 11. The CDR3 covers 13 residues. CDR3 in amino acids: CSVQTGFLQGYTF. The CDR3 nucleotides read TGCAGCGTTCAGACAGGGTTTTTACAGGGCTACACCTTC.

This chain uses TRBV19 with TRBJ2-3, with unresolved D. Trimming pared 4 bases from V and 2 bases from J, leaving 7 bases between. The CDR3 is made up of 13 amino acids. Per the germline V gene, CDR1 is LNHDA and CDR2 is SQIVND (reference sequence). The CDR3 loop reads CASSRGLTDTQYF. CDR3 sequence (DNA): TGTGCCAGTAGTAGAGGCCTCACAGATACGCAGTATTTT.

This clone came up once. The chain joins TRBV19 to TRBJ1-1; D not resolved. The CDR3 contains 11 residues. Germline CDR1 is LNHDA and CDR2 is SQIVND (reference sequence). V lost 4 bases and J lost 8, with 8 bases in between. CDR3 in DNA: TGTGCCAGTAGTACCCCCTTCGAAGCTTTCTTT. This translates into CASSTPFEAFF.

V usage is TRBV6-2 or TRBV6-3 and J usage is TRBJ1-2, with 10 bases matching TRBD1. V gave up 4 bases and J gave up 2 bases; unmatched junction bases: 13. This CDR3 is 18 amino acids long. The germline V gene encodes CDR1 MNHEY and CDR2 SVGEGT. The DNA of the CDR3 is TGTGCCAGCAGTTTCGACAGGGGGCAAGTACGAATCAACTATGGCTACACCTTC. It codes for CASSFDRGQVRINYGYTF.

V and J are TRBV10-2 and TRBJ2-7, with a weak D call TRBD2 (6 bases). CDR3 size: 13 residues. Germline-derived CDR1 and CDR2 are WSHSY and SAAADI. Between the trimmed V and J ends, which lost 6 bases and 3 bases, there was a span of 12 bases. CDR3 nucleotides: TGCGCCAGCAGGGGACCAGCGGGCTACGAGCAGTACTTC. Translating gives CASRGPAGYEQYF.

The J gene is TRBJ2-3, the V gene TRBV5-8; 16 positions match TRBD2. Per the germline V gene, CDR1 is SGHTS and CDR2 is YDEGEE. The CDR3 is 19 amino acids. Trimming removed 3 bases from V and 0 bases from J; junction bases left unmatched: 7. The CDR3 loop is CASSWGTSGGALSTDTQYF. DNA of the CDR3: TGTGCCAGCAGCTGGGGGACTAGCGGGGGGGCCCTAAGCACAGATACGCAGTATTTT.

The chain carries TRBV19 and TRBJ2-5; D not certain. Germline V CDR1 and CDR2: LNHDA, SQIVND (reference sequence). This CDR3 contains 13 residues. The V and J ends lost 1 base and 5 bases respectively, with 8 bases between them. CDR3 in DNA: TGTGCCAGTAGTATAGCTAGTCGGGAGACCCAGTACTTC. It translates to CASSIASRETQYF.

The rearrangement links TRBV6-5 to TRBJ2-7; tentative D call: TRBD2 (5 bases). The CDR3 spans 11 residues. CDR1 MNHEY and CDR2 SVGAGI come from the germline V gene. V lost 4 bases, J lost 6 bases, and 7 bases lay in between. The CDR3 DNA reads TGTGCCAGCAGTTCGGGGTTCGAGCAGTACTTC. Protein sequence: CASSSGFEQYF.

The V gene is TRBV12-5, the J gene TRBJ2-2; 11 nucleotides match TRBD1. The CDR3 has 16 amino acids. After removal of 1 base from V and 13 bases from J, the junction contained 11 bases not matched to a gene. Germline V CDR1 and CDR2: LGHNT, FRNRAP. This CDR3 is CASGLGTGGQGRRLFF. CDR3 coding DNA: TGTGCTAGTGGTTTGGGGACAGGGGGCCAAGGACGGAGGCTGTTTTTT.

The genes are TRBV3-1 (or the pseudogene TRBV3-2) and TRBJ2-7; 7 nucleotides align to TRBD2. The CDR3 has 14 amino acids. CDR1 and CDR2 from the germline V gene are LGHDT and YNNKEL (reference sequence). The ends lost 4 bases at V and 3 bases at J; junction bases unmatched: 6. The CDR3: CASSRRGGDYEQYF. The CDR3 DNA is TGTGCCAGCAGCCGGCGGGGAGGGGACTACGAGCAGTACTTC.

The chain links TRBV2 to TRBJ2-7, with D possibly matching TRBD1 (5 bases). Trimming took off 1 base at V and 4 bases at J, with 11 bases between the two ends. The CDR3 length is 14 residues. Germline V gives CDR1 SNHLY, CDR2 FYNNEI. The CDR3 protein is CASSEGGLSYEQYF. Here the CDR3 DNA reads TGTGCCAGCAGTGAAGGGGGCCTCTCTTACGAGCAGTACTTC.

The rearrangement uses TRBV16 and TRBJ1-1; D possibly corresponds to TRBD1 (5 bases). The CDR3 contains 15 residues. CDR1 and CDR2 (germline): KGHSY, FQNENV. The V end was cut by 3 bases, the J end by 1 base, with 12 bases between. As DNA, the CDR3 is TGTGCCAGCAGCCACCCAGGACAAGCGAACACTGAAGCTTTCTTT. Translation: CASSHPGQANTEAFF. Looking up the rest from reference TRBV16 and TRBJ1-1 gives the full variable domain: GEEVAQTPKHLVRGEGQKAKLYCAPIKGHSYVFWYQQVLKNEFKFLISFQNENVFDETGMPKERFSAKCLPNSPCSLEIQATKLEDSAVYFCASSHPGQANTEAFFGQGTRLTVV.

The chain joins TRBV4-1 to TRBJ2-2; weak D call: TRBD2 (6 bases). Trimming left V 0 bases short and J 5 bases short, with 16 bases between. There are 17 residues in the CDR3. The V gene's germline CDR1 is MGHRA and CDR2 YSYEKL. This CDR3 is CASSQDLTRGKTGELFF. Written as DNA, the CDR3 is TGCGCCAGCAGCCAAGATTTAACTCGGGGGAAAACCGGGGAGCTGTTTTTT.

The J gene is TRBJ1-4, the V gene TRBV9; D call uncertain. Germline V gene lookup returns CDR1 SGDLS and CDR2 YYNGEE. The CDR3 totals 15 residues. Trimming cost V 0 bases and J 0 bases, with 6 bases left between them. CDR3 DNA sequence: TGTGCCAGCAGCGTAGGCGATTCAACTAATGAAAAACTGTTTTTT. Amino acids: CASSVGDSTNEKLFF.

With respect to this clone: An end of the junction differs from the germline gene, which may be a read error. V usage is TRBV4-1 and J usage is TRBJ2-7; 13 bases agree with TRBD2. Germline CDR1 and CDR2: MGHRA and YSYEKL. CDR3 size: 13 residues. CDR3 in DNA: TGCGCCAGCAGCCAAGGGACTAGCGGGGGCGGATTTTTC. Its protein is CASSQGTSGGGFF.

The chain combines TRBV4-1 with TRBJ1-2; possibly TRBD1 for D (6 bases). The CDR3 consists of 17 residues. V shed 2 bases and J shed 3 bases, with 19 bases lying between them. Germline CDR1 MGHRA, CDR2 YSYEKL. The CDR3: CASSQLRLRGMDYGYTF. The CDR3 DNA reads TGCGCCAGCAGCCAATTGCGACTCAGGGGAATGGACTATGGCTACACCTTC.

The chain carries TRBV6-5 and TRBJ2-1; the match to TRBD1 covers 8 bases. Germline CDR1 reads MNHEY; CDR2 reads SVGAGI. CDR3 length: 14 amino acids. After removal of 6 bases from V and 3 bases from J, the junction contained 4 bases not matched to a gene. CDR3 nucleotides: TGTGCCAGCAGGGACAGGGACCTCTACAATGAGCAGTTCTTC. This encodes CASRDRDLYNEQFF.

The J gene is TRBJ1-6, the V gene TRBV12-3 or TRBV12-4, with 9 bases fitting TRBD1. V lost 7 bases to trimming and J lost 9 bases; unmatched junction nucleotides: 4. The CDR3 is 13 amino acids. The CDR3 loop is CASTRTGASPLHF. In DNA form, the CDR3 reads TGTGCCAGCACCCGGACAGGGGCTTCACCCCTCCACTTT.

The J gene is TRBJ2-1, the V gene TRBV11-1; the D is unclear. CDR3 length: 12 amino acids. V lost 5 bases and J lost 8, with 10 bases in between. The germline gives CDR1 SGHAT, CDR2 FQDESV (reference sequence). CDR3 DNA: TGTGCCAGCAGCCTGGAGTTTGATGAGCAGTTCTTC. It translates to CASSLEFDEQFF.

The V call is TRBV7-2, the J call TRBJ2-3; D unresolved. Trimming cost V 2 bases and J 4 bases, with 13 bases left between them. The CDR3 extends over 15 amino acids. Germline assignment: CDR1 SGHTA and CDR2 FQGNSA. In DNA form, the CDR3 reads TGTGCCAGCAGCTTAAGTGGTAGCTCCGCAGATACGCAGTATTTT. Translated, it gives CASSLSGSSADTQYF.

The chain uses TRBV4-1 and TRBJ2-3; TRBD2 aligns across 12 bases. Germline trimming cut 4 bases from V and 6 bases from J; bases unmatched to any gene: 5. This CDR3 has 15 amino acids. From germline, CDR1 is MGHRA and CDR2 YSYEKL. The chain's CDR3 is CASSLTSGGGDTQYF. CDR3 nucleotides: TGCGCCAGCAGCCTGACTAGCGGGGGAGGGGATACGCAGTATTTT.

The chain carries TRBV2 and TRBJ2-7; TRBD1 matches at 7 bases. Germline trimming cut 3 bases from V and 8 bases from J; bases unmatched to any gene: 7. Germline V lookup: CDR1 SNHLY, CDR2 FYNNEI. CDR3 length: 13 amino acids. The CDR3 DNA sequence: TGTGCCAGCAGTGAGAGGGAACAGGGGAAGCAGTACTTC. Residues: CASSEREQGKQYF.

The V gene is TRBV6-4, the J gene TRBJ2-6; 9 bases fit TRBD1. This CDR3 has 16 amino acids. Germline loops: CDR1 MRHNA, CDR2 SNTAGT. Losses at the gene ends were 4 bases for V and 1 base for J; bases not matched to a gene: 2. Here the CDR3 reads CASSAGTGSGANVLTF. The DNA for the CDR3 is TGTGCCAGCAGTGCCGGGACAGGGTCTGGGGCCAACGTCCTGACTTTC.